The 18 T cell receptor beta chains below were found in one sample sequenced in a study of naive and memory T cell subsets. An equimolar mix of two oligonucleotides served as the beta constant-region primer for TRBC1 and TRBC2. In TCRdb, the UMI-ligation and nested PCR reads were re-called with MiXCR into one record per CDR3 protein. The sample has some 100,000 distinct CDR3 sequences, roughly 7.3% seen once; the top ten hold 1.6%. Material: central memory CD4+ T cells from blood. These TCRs come from a human donor in good health.

V gene TRBV5-6 combines with J gene TRBJ2-1; 8 nucleotides agree with TRBD2. The V and J ends lost 1 base and 6 bases, in that order; junction bases with no gene match: 3. The CDR3 consists of 14 residues. Germline values: CDR1 SGHDT, CDR2 YYEEEE. The CDR3 coding sequence is TGTGCCAGCAGCTTGCGGGGGGGCCCCAATGAGCAGTTCTTC. This translates into CASSLRGGPNEQFF.

Many counts were recorded for this clonotype. The junction departs from the called germline gene at one end, perhaps through a read error. The CDR3 region is CASRLGPLPAGNTIYF. CDR3 in DNA: TGTGCCAGCAGGTTAGGGCCGTTACCCGCTGGAAACACCATATATTTT. The chain recombines TRBV7-8 with TRBJ1-3; D gene unclear. Germline CDR1 SGHVS, CDR2 FQNEAQ. The length of the CDR3 is 16 residues. The whole variable domain, remainder taken from reference TRBV7-8 and TRBJ1-3, is GAGVSQSPRYKVAKRGQDVALRCDPISGHVSLFWYQQALGQGPEFLTYFQNEAQLDKSGLPSDRFFAERPEGSVSTLKIQRTQQEDSAVYLCASRLGPLPAGNTIYFGEGSWLTVV.

The chain carries TRBV5-6 and TRBJ1-2, with 9 nucleotides matching TRBD1. V gave up 0 bases and J gave up 8 bases; unmatched junction bases: 8. The CDR3 spans 15 residues. CDR1 is SGHDT and CDR2 is YYEEEE in the germline V gene. The CDR3 nucleotides are TGTGCCAGCAGCTTGGGACCACAGGGGGCGCAAGGCTACACCTTC. This codes for CASSLGPQGAQGYTF.

This clonotype was recorded many times. This chain links TRBV2 with TRBJ1-3; weak D call: TRBD1 (6 bases). V shed 6 bases and J shed 1 base, with 10 bases lying between them. Looked up from germline, CDR1 is SNHLY and CDR2 is FYNNEI. This CDR3 has 14 amino acids. The CDR3 spells CASRKDRSGNTIYF. For the CDR3, the DNA is TGTGCCAGCAGGAAAGACAGGTCTGGAAACACCATATATTTT.

In this sample, this clonotype turned up many times. V and J are TRBV14 and TRBJ1-1, with D unresolved. The CDR3 is made up of 14 amino acids. Germline lookup yields CDR1 SGHDN and CDR2 FVKESK. Trimming stripped 4 bases from V and 0 bases from J, with 9 bases between. CDR3 DNA sequence: TGTGCCAGCAGCCGGGCAGGCGTGAACACTGAAGCTTTCTTT. Encoded protein: CASSRAGVNTEAFF.

The chain couples TRBV12-3 or TRBV12-4 to TRBJ2-7; D is uncertain. Trimming took off 5 bases at V and 7 bases at J, with 12 bases between the two ends. The CDR3 has 12 amino acids. The CDR3 region is CASSIPQGEQYF. CDR3 DNA: TGTGCCAGCAGTATCCCTCAAGGGGAGCAGTACTTC.

This clonotype was counted at least ten times. The chain uses TRBV3-1 and TRBJ2-4; possible D gene TRBD2, 5 bases. V lost 1 base to trimming and J lost 4 bases, with 11 bases between them. Germline V gene lookup returns CDR1 LGHDT and CDR2 YNNKEL (reference sequence). The CDR3 is 15 residues long. CDR3 residues: CASSQGSGPKNIQYF. Here the CDR3 DNA reads TGTGCCAGCAGCCAAGGGAGCGGACCGAAAAACATTCAGTACTTC.

This clonotype occurred many times. The chain combines TRBV20-1 with TRBJ2-5, with TRBD2 matching over 7 bases. Germline CDR1 and CDR2: DFQATT and SNEGSKA (reference sequence). This CDR3 has 14 residues. V lost 5 bases to trimming and J lost 2 bases; unmatched junction nucleotides: 8. In nucleotides, the CDR3 is TGCAGTGCTTATAGACTAGCCCGACAAGAGACCCAGTACTTC. It encodes CSAYRLARQETQYF.

This clonotype came up many times. The CDR3, as DNA: TGTGCCAGCAGCCGAACAGGTAAATCCGAAGCTTTCTTT. Residues: CASSRTGKSEAFF. The rearrangement uses TRBV3-1 and TRBJ1-1, with D possibly TRBD1 on 5 matching bases. This CDR3 has 13 amino acids. Trimming took off 4 bases at V and 8 bases at J, with 14 bases between the two ends. CDR1 and CDR2 from the germline V gene are LGHDT and YNNKEL (reference sequence).

This clonotype turned up a few times. The CDR3, as DNA: TGCAGTGCCTCCAAACCGGGACAAAAAGAGACCCAGTACTTC. This gives the protein CSASKPGQKETQYF. The chain carries TRBV20-1 and TRBJ2-5; D may be TRBD1 (6 bases). The CDR3 length is 14 residues. V lost 6 bases, J lost 3 bases, and 17 bases lay in between. Per the germline V gene, CDR1 is DFQATT and CDR2 is SNEGSKA (reference sequence).

The sample holds many counts of this clonotype. The rearrangement joins TRBV12-3 or TRBV12-4 to TRBJ2-2, with a tentative D call TRBD1 (6 bases). The CDR3 length is 14 residues. V dropped 6 bases and J dropped 4 bases, with 12 bases sitting between them. As DNA, the CDR3 is TGTGCCAGCAGGGCCGGGACACCCACCGGGGAGCTGTTTTTT. This sequence encodes CASRAGTPTGELFF.

The chain links TRBV27 to TRBJ2-4; the D is unclear. V was pared by 4 bases and J by 0 bases, with 7 bases between. CDR1 and CDR2 (germline): MNHEY, SMNVEV (reference sequence). CDR3 length: 14 residues. For the CDR3, the DNA is TGTGCCAGCAGTTCTTGGGCAGCCAAAAACATTCAGTACTTC. Its protein is CASSSWAAKNIQYF.

J is TRBJ2-1 and V is TRBV12-3 or TRBV12-4; 7 nucleotides line up with TRBD2. Trimming cost V 0 bases and J 1 base; bases outside gene matches: 3. The CDR3 sequence is 16 residues long. Written as DNA, the CDR3 is TGTGCCAGCAGTTTAGCGCGGACTAGGTCCTACAATGAGCAGTTCTTC. It codes for CASSLARTRSYNEQFF.

In the case of this clonotype: Just one base apart from a much larger clone, this may be a read error. Written as DNA, the CDR3 is TGTGCCAGCAGTGTTTCTTGGGAGGGTTACAATGAGCAGTCCTTC. Its translation is CASSVSWEGYNEQSF. The chain couples TRBV6-1 to TRBJ2-1, with TRBD2 matching 7 bases. There are 15 residues in the CDR3. Per the germline V gene, CDR1 is MNHNS and CDR2 is SASEGT.

Written as DNA, the CDR3 is TGCGCCAGCAGCTTATCCGGGCGACCTTCCAATGAGCAGTTCTTC. It translates to CASSLSGRPSNEQFF. The chain has TRBV5-1 and TRBJ2-1; D remains ambiguous. The CDR3 extends over 15 amino acids. V shed 2 bases and J shed 6 bases, with 15 bases lying between them. Germline V CDR1 and CDR2: SGHRS, YFSETQ.

In this sample, this clonotype turned up a few times. This chain uses TRBV5-4 with TRBJ2-3; 9 nucleotides line up with TRBD2. The CDR3 runs to 13 residues. Trimming took 5 bases from V and 6 from J; bases not matched to a gene: 4. The germline V gene has CDR1 SGHNT and CDR2 YYREEE (reference sequence). The DNA for the CDR3 is TGTGCCAGCAGGCCCGGGACTAGCGATACGCAGTATTTT. The encoded protein is CASRPGTSDTQYF.

This clonotype was seen ten or more times. The rearrangement joins TRBV7-2 to TRBJ2-7; 10 positions match TRBD1. This CDR3 is 13 amino acids long. Germline V gene data show CDR1 as SGHTA and CDR2 as FQGNSA. V was clipped by 4 bases and J by 7 bases; unmatched bases: 4. The CDR3 is CASSWDRGIEQYF. The CDR3 region has the DNA TGTGCCAGCAGCTGGGACAGGGGAATAGAGCAGTACTTC. Complete variable domain (other parts from reference TRBV7-2 and TRBJ2-7): GAGVSQSPSNKVTEKGKDVELRCDPISGHTALYWYRQSLGQGLEFLIYFQGNSAPDKSGLPSDRFSAERTGGSVSTLTIQRTQQEDSAVYLCASSWDRGIEQYFGPGTRLTVT.

This clonotype was observed many times. The chain uses TRBV6-2 or TRBV6-3 and TRBJ1-5; 7 bases align to TRBD1. The J segment lost 4 bases and the V segment lost 5 bases, leaving 8 bases of the junction unmatched. This CDR3 comprises 15 residues. Germline V gene lookup returns CDR1 MNHEY and CDR2 SVGEGT. The CDR3 spells CASSPRQGGNQPQHF. DNA for the CDR3: TGTGCCAGCAGTCCCCGACAGGGTGGTAATCAGCCCCAGCATTTT.